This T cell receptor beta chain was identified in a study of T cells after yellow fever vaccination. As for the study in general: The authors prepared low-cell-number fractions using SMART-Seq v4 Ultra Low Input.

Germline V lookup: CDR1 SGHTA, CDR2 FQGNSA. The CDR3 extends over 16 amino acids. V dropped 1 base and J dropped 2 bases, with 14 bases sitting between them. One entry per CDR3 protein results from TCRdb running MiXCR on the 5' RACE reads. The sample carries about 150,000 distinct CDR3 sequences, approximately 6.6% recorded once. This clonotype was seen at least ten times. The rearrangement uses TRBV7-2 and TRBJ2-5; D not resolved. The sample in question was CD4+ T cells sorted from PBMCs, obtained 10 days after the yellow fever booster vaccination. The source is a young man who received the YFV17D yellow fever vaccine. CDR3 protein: CASSLDRYSTQETQYF. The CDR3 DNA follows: TGTGCCAGCAGCTTAGATCGATACTCTACACAAGAGACCCAGTACTTC.